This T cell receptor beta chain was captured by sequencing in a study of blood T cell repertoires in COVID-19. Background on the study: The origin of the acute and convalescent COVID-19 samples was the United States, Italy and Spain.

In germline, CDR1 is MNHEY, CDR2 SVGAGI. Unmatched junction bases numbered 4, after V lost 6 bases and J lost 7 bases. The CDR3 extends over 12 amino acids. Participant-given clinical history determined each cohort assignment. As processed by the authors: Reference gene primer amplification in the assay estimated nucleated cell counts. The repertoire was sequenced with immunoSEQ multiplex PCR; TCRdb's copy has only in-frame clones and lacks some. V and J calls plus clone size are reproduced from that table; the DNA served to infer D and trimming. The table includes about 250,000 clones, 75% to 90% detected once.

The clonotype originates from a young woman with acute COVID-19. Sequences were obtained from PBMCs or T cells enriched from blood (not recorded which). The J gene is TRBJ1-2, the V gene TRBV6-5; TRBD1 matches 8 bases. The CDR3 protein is CASSGQGIGYTF. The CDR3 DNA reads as TGTGCCAGCAGCGGACAGGGAATTGGCTACACCTTC.